This T cell receptor beta chain was sequenced in a study of early T cells in non-severe SARS-CoV-2 infection. Turning to the study itself: The chains were unpaired, and the sequenced material was bulk RNA from unsorted whole blood.

Germline V gene lookup returns CDR1 LGHDT and CDR2 YNNKEL (reference sequence). The CDR3 has 14 amino acids. Between the trimmed V and J ends, which lost 4 bases and 0 bases, there was a span of 6 bases. With respect to this clonotype: Antigen: not known.

Study-level findings and limits: Private and CD4 specificities were missed by VDJdb matching, which favored anti-spike CD8 responses.

Attachment of unique molecular identifiers was made to individual cDNA molecules. TCRdb re-called the 5' RACE reads through MiXCR, storing one row per CDR3 protein. The sample has around 75,000 distinct CDR3 sequences, roughly 9.5% seen once. The source material was whole blood. V is TRBV3-1 and J is TRBJ1-4; D call uncertain. This clonotype originated in an adult who was a healthcare worker with PCR-confirmed SARS-CoV-2 infection or an uninfected control (not recorded which). CDR3 DNA: TGTGCCAGCAGCCCGTTCGCAACTAATGAAAAACTGTTTTTT. As protein: CASSPFATNEKLFF.